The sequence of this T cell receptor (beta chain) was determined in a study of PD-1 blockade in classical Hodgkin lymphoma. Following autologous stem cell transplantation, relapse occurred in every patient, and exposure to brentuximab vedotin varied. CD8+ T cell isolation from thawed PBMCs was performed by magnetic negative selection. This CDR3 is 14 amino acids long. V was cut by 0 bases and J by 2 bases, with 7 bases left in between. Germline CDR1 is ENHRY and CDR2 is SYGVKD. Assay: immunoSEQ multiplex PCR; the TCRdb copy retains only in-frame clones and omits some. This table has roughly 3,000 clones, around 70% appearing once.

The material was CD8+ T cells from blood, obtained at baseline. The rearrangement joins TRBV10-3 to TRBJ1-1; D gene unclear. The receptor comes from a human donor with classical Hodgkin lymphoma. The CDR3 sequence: CAISESMTNTEAFF. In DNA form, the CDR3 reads TGTGCCATCAGTGAGTCGATGACTAACACTGAAGCTTTCTTT.